Below, 30 T cell receptor beta chains from the same sample are listed, as sequenced in a study of blood T cell repertoires in COVID-19. The data were produced by immunoSEQ multiplex PCR, yet TCRdb's version contains in-frame clones alone and is incomplete. Seen here are 250,000 to 350,000 clones, nearly 90% observed once, and the top ten hold around 4.4%. Sequencing input: PBMCs or T cells enriched from blood (not recorded which). These TCRs come from a woman aged 18-35 years with acute COVID-19.

The rearrangement links TRBV19 to TRBJ1-1; 7 bases fit TRBD1. The CDR3 runs 15 residues. Germline assignment: CDR1 LNHDA and CDR2 SQIVND (reference sequence). The J segment lost 7 bases and the V segment lost 5 bases, leaving 13 bases of the junction unmatched. CDR3 DNA: TGTGCCAGTAGTTCCGGACAGGCCCGAAAGAGTGAAGCTTTCTTT. Protein sequence: CASSSGQARKSEAFF.

This chain uses TRBV18 with TRBJ1-1; D possibly corresponds to TRBD1 (6 bases). The CDR3 loop spans 16 amino acids. In germline, CDR1 is KGHSH, CDR2 LQKENI. V lost 1 base and J 0 bases, leaving 12 bases between the germline ends. The CDR3 region has the DNA TGTGCCAGCTCACCACAGGACAGCATCATGAACACTGAAGCTTTCTTT. Protein: CASSPQDSIMNTEAFF. The whole variable domain, filled in from reference TRBV18 and TRBJ1-1, reads NAGVMQNPRHLVRRRGQEARLRCSPMKGHSHVYWYRQLPEEGLKFMVYLQKENIIDESGMPKERFSAEFPKEGPSILRIQQVVRGDSAAYFCASSPQDSIMNTEAFFGQGTRLTVV.

CDR3 in amino acids: CASSALQGGLYGYTF. The CDR3 DNA is TGTGCCAGCAGCGCCCTACAGGGGGGGCTGTATGGCTACACCTTC. The chain carries TRBV9 and TRBJ1-2; 8 bases line up with TRBD1. Trimming cost V 3 bases and J 5 bases; bases outside gene matches: 9. The CDR3 is 15 residues long. The germline gives CDR1 SGDLS, CDR2 YYNGEE.

This chain connects TRBV29-1 to TRBJ2-7; 14 bases fit TRBD2. CDR3 length equals 14 residues. Per germline, CDR1 SQVTM and CDR2 ANQGSEA. Trimming cost V 6 bases and J 5 bases; bases outside gene matches: 6. The CDR3 sequence is CSVRGLAGADEQYF. The CDR3 DNA sequence: TGCAGCGTCCGGGGACTAGCGGGAGCGGACGAGCAGTACTTC.

This rearrangement joins TRBV18 to TRBJ2-7; a possible D gene is TRBD1 (6 bases). The V end was cut by 6 bases, the J end by 2 bases, with 14 bases between. The CDR3 spans 14 residues. Germline V gene data show CDR1 as KGHSH and CDR2 as LQKENI. DNA for the CDR3: TGTGCCAGCTCTCCTGACGGGACACCCTACGAGCAGTACTTC. Amino acid sequence: CASSPDGTPYEQYF. The complete variable domain, with remaining parts taken from reference TRBV18 and TRBJ2-7, reads NAGVMQNPRHLVRRRGQEARLRCSPMKGHSHVYWYRQLPEEGLKFMVYLQKENIIDESGMPKERFSAEFPKEGPSILRIQQVVRGDSAAYFCASSPDGTPYEQYFGPGTRLTVT.

The chain has TRBV28 and TRBJ1-5, with 7 positions matching TRBD1. CDR1 is MDHEN and CDR2 is SYDVKM in the germline V gene. The CDR3 is 14 amino acids. Trimming took 6 bases from V and 4 from J; bases not matched to a gene: 6. CDR3 sequence reads: CASSYKTGNQPQHF. CDR3 bases: TGTGCCAGCAGCTATAAGACAGGGAATCAGCCCCAGCATTTT.

This sequence joins TRBV5-1 and TRBJ2-1, with 9 bases matching TRBD2. The CDR3 covers 15 residues. The germline gives CDR1 SGHRS, CDR2 YFSETQ. The V gene end was trimmed by 9 bases and the J gene end by 7 bases; junction bases not matched to a gene: 14. CDR3 sequence: CATQGGREGQNEQFF. The DNA of the CDR3 is TGCGCCACCCAAGGTGGGCGGGAGGGTCAGAATGAGCAGTTCTTC. Together with reference TRBV5-1 and TRBJ2-1, the CDR3 gives the full variable domain: KAGVTQTPRYLIKTRGQQVTLSCSPISGHRSVSWYQQTPGQGLQFLFEYFSETQRNKGNFPGRFSGRQFSNSRSEMNVSTLELGDSALYLCATQGGREGQNEQFFGPGTRLTVL.

The chain links TRBV28 to TRBJ1-5; D is uncertain. The germline V gene encodes CDR1 MDHEN and CDR2 SYDVKM. V was clipped by 1 base and J by 7 bases, with 8 bases between them. CDR3 length: 13 amino acids. The CDR3 DNA follows: TGTGCCAGCAGTTTATACGGAGGGCAGCCCCAGCATTTT. This gives the protein CASSLYGGQPQHF.

The chain recombines TRBV7-3 with TRBJ2-5, with no clear D. This CDR3 region has 13 residues. Trimming left V 5 bases short and J 1 base short, with 8 bases between. Per the germline V gene, CDR1 is SGHTA and CDR2 is FQGTGA. The CDR3 spells CASSPNSQETQYF. CDR3 DNA: TGTGCCAGCAGCCCAAATTCCCAAGAGACCCAGTACTTC.

The chain uses TRBV28 and TRBJ2-7; 7 bases match TRBD2. The CDR3 length is 14 residues. Germline V gene data show CDR1 as MDHEN and CDR2 as SYDVKM. V lost 7 bases and J lost 0; bases outside the gene matches: 6. The CDR3 protein is CASNPAGSSYEQYF. CDR3 sequence (DNA): TGTGCCAGCAATCCAGCGGGGAGCTCCTACGAGCAGTACTTC.

The CDR3 here is CASSLLIGRGTGELFF. The DNA of the CDR3 is TGTGCCAGCAGTTTATTAATCGGGAGGGGCACCGGGGAGCTGTTTTTT. The rearrangement links TRBV28 to TRBJ2-2; 8 nucleotides line up with TRBD2. CDR1 is MDHEN, CDR2 SYDVKM, per germline. The CDR3 consists of 16 residues. J gave up 4 bases and V 1 base, and 5 bases lay outside the gene matches.

This chain joins TRBV5-8 and TRBJ1-6; 8 positions match TRBD1. This CDR3 has 15 amino acids. V lost 4 bases to trimming and J lost 4 bases; unmatched junction nucleotides: 4. Germline CDR1 and CDR2: SGHTS and YDEGEE. The CDR3 region is CASSGGQGYNSPLHF. Written as DNA, the CDR3 is TGTGCCAGCAGCGGAGGACAGGGATATAATTCACCCCTCCACTTT. The whole variable domain, filled in from reference TRBV5-8 and TRBJ1-6, reads EAGVTQSPTHLIKTRGQQATLRCSPISGHTSVYWYQQALGLGLQFLLWYDEGEERNRGNFPPRFSGRQFPNYSSELNVNALELEDSALYLCASSGGQGYNSPLHFGNGTRLTVT.

The V and J genes are TRBV6-6 and TRBJ1-6; 8 nucleotides agree with TRBD1. The J segment lost 7 bases and the V segment lost 4 bases, leaving 6 bases of the junction unmatched. The CDR3 spans 15 residues. From germline, CDR1 is MNHNY and CDR2 SVGAGI (reference sequence). The DNA for the CDR3 is TGTGCCAGCAGTTCCCCGGACAGGGCGAATTCACCCCTCCACTTT. Protein sequence: CASSSPDRANSPLHF.

The genes are TRBV4-1 and TRBJ2-1; D perhaps matches TRBD2 (6 bases). The germline gives CDR1 MGHRA, CDR2 YSYEKL. The CDR3 length is 13 residues. V lost 0 bases and J lost 15, with 15 bases in between. CDR3 residues: CASSQDRETSAFF. The CDR3, as DNA: TGCGCCAGCAGCCAAGATCGGGAGACTAGTGCGTTCTTC.

This rearrangement joins TRBV9 to TRBJ2-3; unclear D gene. The CDR3 length is 13 residues. Germline V gives CDR1 SGDLS, CDR2 YYNGEE. V was clipped by 0 bases and J by 6 bases, with 8 bases between them. CDR3 coding DNA: TGTGCCAGCAGCGTAGGGGCGAGCGATACGCAGTATTTT. Protein sequence: CASSVGASDTQYF.

This clone is labeled as medium-sized (0.01 to 0.1%). Germline is not matched at one junction end, which may reflect a read error. This chain uses TRBV7-7 with TRBJ1-3; TRBD1 matches at 10 bases. Germline V lookup: CDR1 SSHAT, CDR2 FNYEAQ (reference sequence). The CDR3 has 19 amino acids. The CDR3 sequence: CASSPDTPGQGTSGNTIYF. CDR3 nucleotides: TGTGCTAGCAGCCCAGACACCCCGGGACAGGGGACCTCTGGAAACACCATATATTTT.

This clone has a single count. The same CDR3 is also encoded by other DNA sequences in this sample. V and J are TRBV18 and TRBJ2-7; the match to TRBD1 covers 8 bases. The CDR3 has 14 amino acids. V was pared by 2 bases and J by 2 bases, with 2 bases of the junction left unmatched. The germline V gene encodes CDR1 KGHSH and CDR2 LQKENI. This chain's CDR3 is CASSPGTGAYEQYF. The CDR3 DNA reads as TGTGCCAGCTCACCAGGGACAGGCGCCTACGAGCAGTACTTC.

This clone was observed a few times. The chain employs TRBV4-2 and TRBJ2-4, with TRBD1 as a possible D gene (5 bases). CDR3 length: 14 residues. V lost 0 bases, J lost 9 bases, and 12 bases lay in between. Germline V gene data show CDR1 as LGHNA and CDR2 as YNFKEQ. CDR3 residues: CASSQDISRGIQYF. CDR3 DNA sequence: TGTGCCAGCAGCCAAGATATCAGTAGGGGCATTCAGTACTTC.

The chain has TRBV29-1 and TRBJ2-3; no definite D call. Trimming removed 1 base at V and 4 bases at J, with 6 bases between. The length of the CDR3 is 12 residues. CDR1 and CDR2 from the germline V gene are SQVTM and ANQGSEA. CDR3 amino acids: CSVEVSSDTQYF. CDR3 sequence (DNA): TGCAGCGTTGAAGTTAGCTCAGATACGCAGTATTTT.

V usage is TRBV24-1 and J usage is TRBJ2-1; weak D call: TRBD1 (6 bases). CDR1 KGHDR and CDR2 SFDVKD come from the germline V gene. The length of the CDR3 is 15 residues. Trimming took off 4 bases at V and 3 bases at J, with 12 bases between the two ends. The CDR3 DNA reads TGTGCCACCAGTGAATCAGGGGTATACTACAATGAGCAGTTCTTC. This codes for CATSESGVYYNEQFF.

A remark on this clone: This same CDR3 is encoded by further DNA sequences in the sample. The chain joins TRBV15 to TRBJ1-2, with D perhaps TRBD1 (5 bases). This CDR3 is built from 14 residues. V was cut by 0 bases and J by 4 bases, with 9 bases left in between. Germline lookup yields CDR1 LNHNV and CDR2 YYDKDF (reference sequence). CDR3 nucleotides: TGTGCCACCAGCAGAGATCAGGGAGGCTATGGCTACACCTTC. Its protein is CATSRDQGGYGYTF.

The chain has TRBV25-1 and TRBJ2-5; D is uncertain. V was trimmed by 0 bases and J by 7 bases, leaving 12 bases between them. In germline, CDR1 is MGHDK, CDR2 SYGVNS. The CDR3 loop spans 14 amino acids. This chain's CDR3 is CASSEYGSSRTQYF. In DNA, the CDR3 is TGTGCCAGCAGTGAATATGGTAGCAGCCGGACCCAGTACTTC.

This chain uses TRBV3-1 (or the pseudogene TRBV3-2) with TRBJ2-7, with 8 nucleotides matching TRBD2. Trimming took 3 bases from V and 3 from J; bases not matched to a gene: 7. CDR3 length equals 15 residues. Germline V gene sequence: CDR1 LGHDT, CDR2 YNNKEL (reference sequence). The CDR3 sequence is CASSQVTSGFYEQYF. CDR3 in DNA: TGTGCCAGCAGCCAGGTTACTAGCGGTTTCTACGAGCAGTACTTC.

This rearrangement joins TRBV7-9 to TRBJ1-1, with TRBD1 as a possible D gene (6 bases). The V end was cut by 5 bases, the J end by 5 bases, with 15 bases between. Germline CDR1 reads SEHNR; CDR2 reads FQNEAQ (reference sequence). This CDR3 has 14 amino acids. CDR3: CASSPHREGTEAFF. The CDR3 DNA reads as TGTGCCAGCAGCCCACACAGGGAGGGGACTGAAGCTTTCTTT.

The chain recombines TRBV2 with TRBJ2-3, with 9 bases that match TRBD2. CDR3 length: 15 amino acids. V trimming: 7 bases; J trimming: 2 bases; junction bases outside the gene matches: 7. Germline V gene data show CDR1 as SNHLY and CDR2 as FYNNEI. For the CDR3, the DNA is TGTGCCAGCAATTTAGCGGGAGTGTACACAGATACGCAGTATTTT. Amino acids: CASNLAGVYTDTQYF.

The genes are TRBV3-1 (or the pseudogene TRBV3-2) and TRBJ2-2, with 9 bases identical to TRBD2. This CDR3 has 17 amino acids. Germline V gene sequence: CDR1 LGHDT, CDR2 YNNKEL (reference sequence). After removal of 5 bases from V and 4 bases from J, the junction contained 11 bases not matched to a gene. CDR3 loop: CASSIWRLAEPTGELFF. Here the CDR3 DNA reads TGTGCCAGCAGCATTTGGCGACTAGCGGAGCCCACCGGGGAGCTGTTTTTT.

The chain is built from TRBV2 and TRBJ2-7; 10 bases fit TRBD2. CDR1 SNHLY and CDR2 FYNNEI come from the germline V gene. The CDR3 extends over 15 amino acids. The V segment lost 4 bases and the J segment 6 bases; nucleotides outside the gene matches: 9. DNA for the CDR3: TGTGCCAGCAGTGTGGATAGCGGGAGGTCTGGCGAGCAGTACTTC. Its protein product is CASSVDSGRSGEQYF.

The CDR3 nucleotides read TGTGCCAGCAGTCCCCTCGGACTAGCGTCGAGCTCCTACGAGCAGTACTTC. Amino acid sequence: CASSPLGLASSSYEQYF. This chain connects TRBV6-6 to TRBJ2-7; 9 bases are shared with TRBD2. Looked up from germline, CDR1 is MNHNY and CDR2 is SVGAGI (reference sequence). Unmatched junction bases numbered 11, after V lost 5 bases and J lost 0 bases. The length of the CDR3 is 17 residues.

The count of this clone is one. CDR3: CASSLSPGPQHF. Written as DNA, the CDR3 is TGTGCCAGCAGTTTATCCCCGGGGCCCCAGCATTTT. The chain links TRBV28 to TRBJ1-5, with unresolved D. V lost 1 base and J lost 9, with 7 bases in between. The CDR3 is 12 amino acids. Germline CDR1 MDHEN, CDR2 SYDVKM. The full variable domain, completed using reference TRBV28 and TRBJ1-5, is DVKVTQSSRYLVKRTGEKVFLECVQDMDHENMFWYRQDPGLGLRLIYFSYDVKMKEKGDIPEGYSVSREKKERFSLILESASTNQTSMYLCASSLSPGPQHFGDGTRLSIL.

This rearrangement joins TRBV29-1 to TRBJ2-2, with TRBD1 matching 8 bases. The CDR3 length is 14 residues. The V and J ends lost 6 bases and 3 bases, in that order; junction bases with no gene match: 6. Germline-derived CDR1 and CDR2 are SQVTM and ANQGSEA. CDR3 DNA sequence: TGCAGCGTCCGACAGGGGATAGACACCGGGGAGCTGTTTTTT. It specifies CSVRQGIDTGELFF.